Listed below are T cell receptor beta chains from one sample, sequenced in a study of metastatic and nonmetastatic thyroid tumors. MiXCR reprocessed the PCR reads for TCRdb. The table lists roughly 22,000 clones, less than 40% of them singletons, with around a fifth in the top ten. Sequencing input: blood. These TCRs come from a male donor with papillary thyroid cancer or a benign thyroid nodule (not recorded which). Some clones in this sample may be carry-over from other donors' samples. Both conserved end residues are part of each CDR3. The D gene is left open where the match is weak. Expanded clones get a size class; other rows say once, few or many, or leave the size out.

d_call	clone_size	j_call	v_call	cdr3_aa	cdr3_nt
NA	NA	TRBJ1-2	TRBV4-1	CASSQETQLNYGYTF	TGCGCCAGCAGCCAAGAGACCCAACTAAACTATGGCTACACCTTC
NA	few	TRBJ2-3	TRBV9	CASSVGTDTQYF	TGTGCCAGCAGCGTAGGTACAGATACGCAGTATTTT
NA	medium-sized	TRBJ2-7	TRBV5-4	CASKDPSSYEQYF	TGTGCCAGCAAGGACCCGAGCTCCTACGAGCAGTACTTC
TRBD1	medium-sized	TRBJ1-4	TRBV3-1	CASSLTGTGDYPFF	TGTGCCAGCAGCCTAACCGGGACAGGGGATTATCCGTTTTTT
TRBD1	NA	TRBJ1-2	TRBV30	CAWSVVGQQTLGYGYTF	TGTGCCTGGAGTGTAGTGGGACAGCAGACCCTGGGTTATGGCTACACCTTC
NA	few	TRBJ2-7	TRBV6-1	CASRQRSRDYEQYF	TGTGCCAGCAGGCAGAGATCACGAGATTACGAGCAGTACTTC
NA	NA	TRBJ1-2	TRBV7-2	CASSFLGNGYTF	TGTGCCAGCAGCTTCTTGGGCAATGGCTACACCTTC
NA	NA	TRBJ1-6	TRBV24-1	CATSEGWESPLHF	TGTGCCACCAGTGAGGGATGGGAATCACCCCTCCACTTT
TRBD1	medium-sized	TRBJ2-7	TRBV24-1	CATRDSHEQYF	TGTGCCACCCGGGACAGTCACGAGCAGTACTTC
TRBD1	NA	TRBJ2-7	TRBV5-4	CASSLPRQGSYEQYF	TGTGCCAGCAGCTTGCCGAGACAGGGGTCCTACGAGCAGTACTTC
NA	NA	TRBJ1-2	TRBV20-1	CSARVSPGVIGYTF	TGCAGTGCTAGAGTAAGTCCGGGGGTAATCGGCTACACCTTC
NA	many	TRBJ1-4	TRBV6-5	CASSYRQLGEKLFF	TGTGCCAGCAGTTACCGACAGCTTGGGGAAAAACTGTTTTTT
NA	NA	TRBJ1-6	TRBV20-1	CSARDTGRGLRSPLHF	TGCAGTGCTAGAGATACGGGGCGAGGGTTACGATCACCCCTCCACTTT
NA	many	TRBJ1-2	TRBV2	CASSEEGTLNYGYTF	TGTGCCAGCAGTGAAGAAGGCACCCTTAACTATGGCTACACCTTC
TRBD2	NA	TRBJ2-5	TRBV30	CALGSVSAGARETQYF	TGTGCCTTGGGGTCAGTTAGCGCGGGAGCCAGGGAGACCCAGTACTTC
NA	many	TRBJ2-1	TRBV27	CASSSRQVYNEQFF	TGTGCCAGCAGTTCCCGACAGGTATACAATGAGCAGTTCTTC
NA	few	TRBJ2-7	TRBV12-3/TRBV12-4	CASSPSSHEQYF	TGTGCCAGCAGTCCTTCATCCCACGAGCAGTACTTC
NA	many	TRBJ1-3	TRBV9	CASSVALLGNTIYF	TGTGCCAGCAGCGTAGCTCTTCTGGGGAACACCATATATTTT
NA	NA	TRBJ2-4	TRBV4-1	CASSQTSTKDIQYF	TGCGCCAGCAGCCAAACTAGTACAAAGGACATTCAGTACTTC
TRBD2	once	TRBJ2-7	TRBV11-3	CASSLRSGRGTYEQYF	TGTGCCAGCAGCTTACGGAGCGGGAGGGGAACCTACGAGCAGTACTTC
TRBD2	NA	TRBJ2-3	TRBV6-2/TRBV6-3	CASSYSIHSGAKPKTDTQYF	TGTGCCAGCAGTTACTCGATTCATAGCGGGGCGAAACCGAAGACAGATACGCAGTATTTT
NA	NA	TRBJ2-7	TRBV19	CASSAGLARSSYEQYF	TGTGCCAGTAGTGCCGGACTGGCCCGGAGCTCCTACGAGCAGTACTTC
NA	NA	TRBJ1-4	TRBV3-1	CASSHRGSEKLFF	TGTGCCAGCAGCCATAGAGGGAGTGAAAAACTGTTTTTT
NA	many	TRBJ1-3	TRBV30	CAWSQGTGNTIYF	TGTGCCTGGAGCCAGGGCACCGGAAACACCATATATTTT
NA	NA	TRBJ2-5	TRBV7-2	CASSLDQGGETQYF	TGTGCCAGCAGCTTAGATCAGGGAGGAGAGACCCAGTACTTC
NA	NA	TRBJ2-2	TRBV5-1	CASSFTGELFF	TGCGCCAGCAGCTTCACCGGGGAGCTGTTTTTT
TRBD2	NA	TRBJ2-7	TRBV20-1	CSARRVREPYEQYF	TGCAGTGCTAGAAGGGTGCGGGAGCCCTACGAGCAGTACTTC
TRBD2	medium-sized	TRBJ2-5	TRBV5-1	CASSFGLAGGVQETQYF	TGCGCCAGCAGCTTTGGACTAGCGGGAGGCGTACAAGAGACCCAGTACTTC